This passage covers 4 T cell receptor beta chains from one sample sequenced in a study of blood T cells in healthy people across ages. The second PCR ran about 6 to 12 cycles with a sample-barcoded 5' primer and J-beta primers. Using its own MiXCR run on the 5' RACE reads, TCRdb lists one record per CDR3 protein. The sample lists over a million distinct CDR3 sequences; approximately 26% were seen once. The sample was also reused in another study, on T cells of mothers and their children.

Sequencing input: blood. All receptors derive from a girl under 10 years old in good health.

This clonotype was found a few times. Mismatch with germline at one junction end may stem from a read error. The chain uses TRBV7-7 and TRBJ2-5; D is perhaps TRBD2 (6 bases). The CDR3 has 14 amino acids. Per the germline V gene, CDR1 is SSHAT and CDR2 is FNYEAQ (reference sequence). The CDR3 here is CASSPQTSSETQYF. The CDR3 bases are TGTGCTAGCAGTCCTCAAACTAGCTCCGAGACCCAGTACTTC. Together with reference TRBV7-7 and TRBJ2-5, the CDR3 gives the full variable domain: GAGVSQSPRYKVTKRGQDVTLRCDPISSHATLYWYQQALGQGPEFLTYFNYEAQPDKSGLPSDRFSAERPEGSISTLTIQRTEQRDSAMYRCASSPQTSSETQYFGPGTRLLVL.

There are a few counts of this clonotype. The J gene is TRBJ2-5, the V gene TRBV6-5; 7 bases agree with TRBD2. Germline V gene data show CDR1 as MNHEY and CDR2 as SVGAGI. The length of the CDR3 is 16 residues. V lost 4 bases and J lost 1; bases outside the gene matches: 9. The CDR3 loop is CASSSVPGGTQETQYF. CDR3 nucleotide sequence: TGTGCCAGCAGTTCCGTACCCGGGGGGACCCAAGAGACCCAGTACTTC.

There are a few counts of this clonotype. The chain uses TRBV29-1 and TRBJ2-5; 11 bases are shared with TRBD1. V shed 1 base, J shed 5 bases, and the junction held 3 bases outside the gene matches. This CDR3 is 14 amino acids long. Germline CDR1 SQVTM, CDR2 ANQGSEA. The CDR3: CSVEGGDRGETQYF. The CDR3 region has the DNA TGCAGCGTTGAAGGGGGGGACAGGGGGGAGACCCAGTACTTC.

The chain joins TRBV27 to TRBJ2-1, with a possible D match to TRBD2 (6 bases). The germline gives CDR1 MNHEY, CDR2 SMNVEV (reference sequence). This CDR3 has 15 amino acids. V lost 7 bases and J 5 bases, leaving 18 bases between the germline ends. For the CDR3, the DNA is TGTGCCAGCATGGGTCTAGCGTTAATCGACAATGAGCAGTTCTTC. Translation gives CASMGLALIDNEQFF.